This T cell receptor (beta chain) was captured in a study of high-grade serous ovarian cancer treatment subgroups. Study details: On average, just over 14,000 reads and about 6,800 unique TCR beta rearrangements were obtained per sample.

Study results and caveats: Repertoire similarity ranged roughly 0.1 to 0.85 between tumors of one patient. The analyses considered CDR3 and ignored CDR1 and CDR2.

Details on this clone: What it binds is unknown. A read error may produce the germline difference seen at one junction end. Additional DNA sequences in this sample encode the identical CDR3.

Tumor samples were taken before definitive surgery or chemotherapy. This CDR3 spans 15 amino acids. Germline lookup yields CDR1 SGHDN and CDR2 FVKESK. Method: immunoSEQ multiplex PCR; TCRdb's copy keeps in-frame clones and lacks some. Among about 3,000 clones listed, 70% to 85% were seen once. The origin of this receptor is a human donor with high-grade serous ovarian cancer. Sequencing was carried out using tumor tissue. The V gene is TRBV14, the J gene TRBJ1-1, with a weak D call TRBD1 (6 bases). The chain's CDR3 is CASSPAGALNTEAFF. CDR3 bases: TGTGCCAGCAGCCCCGCGGGGGCATTGAACACTGAAGCCTTCTTT. Combining the CDR3 with reference TRBV14 and TRBJ1-1 gives the whole variable domain EAGVTQFPSHSVIEKGQTVTLRCDPISGHDNLYWYRRVMGKEIKFLLHFVKESKQDESGMPNNRFLAERTGGTYSTLKVQPAELEDSGVYFCASSPAGALNTEAFFGQGTRLTVV.